The 17 T cell receptor beta chains in this list originate from one sample, sequenced in a study of vaccination and CD4 T cells after COVID-19. Treatment defined: approximately 9-day PBMC culture with coronavirus spike peptide pools or control peptides (ViraFEST assay). For these receptors, no antigen is known. Researchers used the Oncomine TCR Beta short-read assay to sequence DNA from cultured CD4+ T cells. MiXCR, run by TCRdb on the PCR reads, gives a single entry per CDR3 protein. The sample holds fewer than 20,000 distinct CDR3 sequences, about three quarters seen once. The source material was CD4+ T cells from blood, cultured in vitro. The receptors were gathered from a human donor who had recovered from COVID-19.

The chain combines TRBV7-6 with TRBJ2-2; 8 nucleotides align to TRBD1. Germline V lookup: CDR1 SGHVS, CDR2 FNYEAQ. Trimming removed 5 bases from V and 3 bases from J; junction bases left unmatched: 5. CDR3 length: 15 residues. The CDR3 loop is CASSPDRAHTGELFF. The CDR3 DNA follows: TGTGCCAGCAGCCCGGACAGGGCCCACACCGGGGAGCTGTTTTTT.

J is TRBJ2-7 and V is TRBV20-1; the D gene is possibly TRBD2 (5 bases). The V gene lost 3 bases and the J gene lost 3 bases, with 21 bases spanning the gap. CDR1 and CDR2 (germline): DFQATT, SNEGSKA (reference sequence). CDR3 length: 16 amino acids. DNA of the CDR3: TGCAGTGCTAGCCGCCCCTCTAGAAGACTAAGCTACGAGCAGTACTTC. It is translated as CSASRPSRRLSYEQYF.

CDR3 in amino acids: CASSSIGGGNNSPLHF. CDR3 bases: TGTGCCAGCAGTTCGATTGGGGGCGGCAATAATTCACCCCTCCACTTT. The chain carries TRBV6-5 and TRBJ1-6, with a tentative D call TRBD1 (6 bases). V lost 4 bases and J lost 5, with 15 bases in between. CDR1 MNHEY and CDR2 SVGAGI come from the germline V gene. The CDR3 contains 16 residues.

This clonotype appeared a single time. The chain recombines TRBV19 with TRBJ1-2; D is possibly TRBD1 (5 bases). Per the germline V gene, CDR1 is LNHDA and CDR2 is SQIVND (reference sequence). This CDR3 has 15 amino acids. V was clipped by 5 bases and J by 4 bases, with 17 bases between them. CDR3 nucleotides: TGTGCCAGTAGTCCCCGGTGGGGGTCGGGCTATGGCTACACCTTC. Its translation: CASSPRWGSGYGYTF.

The chain joins TRBV6-1 to TRBJ1-1, with a weak D call TRBD1 (6 bases). V was trimmed by 5 bases and J by 0 bases, leaving 16 bases between them. The CDR3 sequence is 16 residues long. Germline CDR1 and CDR2: MNHNS and SASEGT. The CDR3 coding sequence is TGTGCCAGCAGTCCGGACAGTGGGTTCATGAACACTGAAGCTTTCTTT. Amino acids: CASSPDSGFMNTEAFF.

The J gene is TRBJ2-7, the V gene TRBV25-1, with D possibly being TRBD2 (7 bases). The V and J ends lost 2 bases and 2 bases respectively, with 10 bases between them. Germline V lookup: CDR1 MGHDK, CDR2 SYGVNS. The CDR3 totals 14 residues. The CDR3 coding sequence is TGTGCCAGCAGTGAAGGGGGGGGGCCCTACGAGCAGTACTTC. Translated: CASSEGGGPYEQYF.

CDR3 amino acids: CSARSGSRGNTIYF. The CDR3 region has the DNA TGCAGTGCTAGGTCCGGCAGCCGGGGAAACACCATATATTTT. The rearrangement joins TRBV20-1 to TRBJ1-3; D is ambiguous. Germline-derived CDR1 and CDR2 are DFQATT and SNEGSKA (reference sequence). The CDR3 runs to 14 residues. V was trimmed by 3 bases and J by 4 bases, leaving 13 bases between them.

This clonotype has a handful of counts. CDR3: CASSGGQGSSYNSPLHF. CDR3 DNA: TGTGCCAGCAGCGGGGGACAGGGTAGCTCCTATAATTCACCCCTCCACTTT. The J gene is TRBJ1-6, the V gene TRBV5-4, with TRBD1 identical over 9 bases. The V gene end was trimmed by 4 bases and the J gene end by 0 bases; junction bases not matched to a gene: 5. From germline, CDR1 is SGHNT and CDR2 YYREEE (reference sequence). The CDR3 is made up of 17 amino acids.

A remark on this clonotype: This CDR3 fails to terminate in the conserved phenylalanine or tryptophan, so it likely reflects a read error. The genes are TRBV20-1 and TRBJ1-4; 9 bases are a match to TRBD1. The CDR3 has 14 residues. Trimming took 6 bases from V and 7 from J; bases not matched to a gene: 9. The germline V gene has CDR1 DFQATT and CDR2 SNEGSKA (reference sequence). The CDR3 sequence is CSALPGQGREKLFL. The CDR3 nucleotides are TGCAGTGCCTTGCCGGGACAGGGTCGTGAAAAACTGTTTCTT.

The rearrangement uses TRBV28 and TRBJ2-2; 8 bases are a match to TRBD1. CDR3 length: 20 amino acids. The J segment lost 4 bases and the V segment lost 4 bases, leaving 20 bases of the junction unmatched. Germline CDR1 is MDHEN and CDR2 is SYDVKM. CDR3 in DNA: TGTGCCAGCAGTTCGTACCCCACCTTCCAGGGGGCGCTCAGCACCGGGGAGCTGTTTTTT. Its protein is CASSSYPTFQGALSTGELFF.

The chain uses TRBV15 and TRBJ2-7; D ambiguous. V was trimmed by 3 bases and J by 0 bases, leaving 6 bases between them. This CDR3 comprises 13 residues. The V gene's germline CDR1 is LNHNV and CDR2 YYDKDF (reference sequence). The DNA for the CDR3 is TGTGCCACCAGCAGCAGAAGCTCCTACGAGCAGTACTTC. Its protein product is CATSSRSSYEQYF.

The gene calls are TRBV24-1 and TRBJ2-2; 12 bases line up with TRBD1. Trimming removed 5 bases from V and 6 bases from J; junction bases left unmatched: 12. This CDR3 is 18 amino acids long. Looked up from germline, CDR1 is KGHDR and CDR2 is SFDVKD. CDR3 sequence: CATSASGQGARRAGELFF. CDR3 sequence (DNA): TGTGCCACCAGTGCCTCGGGACAGGGGGCGCGAAGGGCCGGGGAGCTGTTTTTT.

The chain combines TRBV20-1 with TRBJ2-5, with 10 bases identical to TRBD2. Trimming removed 7 bases from V and 5 bases from J; junction bases left unmatched: 10. The CDR3 runs 14 residues. CDR1 DFQATT and CDR2 SNEGSKA come from the germline V gene (reference sequence). The CDR3 sequence: CSVTSGRGEETQYF. The CDR3 DNA reads TGCAGTGTGACTAGCGGGCGGGGGGAGGAGACCCAGTACTTC.

About this clonotype itself: Germline is not matched at one junction end, which may reflect a read error. The V gene is TRBV20-1, the J gene TRBJ2-2; D may be TRBD1 or TRBD2 (7 bases each). The CDR3 contains 14 residues. Germline V CDR1 and CDR2: DFQATT, SNEGSKA (reference sequence). The CDR3 here is CSARDWDRGGEPFF. Here the CDR3 DNA reads TGCAGCGCTAGAGATTGGGACAGAGGGGGGGAGCCGTTTTTT.

The chain uses TRBV6-1 and TRBJ2-2; D uncertain. This CDR3 region has 12 residues. The germline gives CDR1 MNHNS, CDR2 SASEGT. V dropped 5 bases and J dropped 7 bases, with 8 bases sitting between them. The CDR3 sequence is CASSNLIGELFF. In nucleotides, the CDR3 is TGTGCCAGCAGTAACCTAATCGGGGAGCTGTTTTTT.

The rearrangement uses TRBV2 and TRBJ1-2; D unresolved. CDR1 is SNHLY, CDR2 FYNNEI, per germline. V dropped 6 bases and J dropped 10 bases, with 24 bases sitting between them. This CDR3 contains 15 residues. The CDR3 DNA reads TGTGCCAGCAGGAGGTTCTTGGGAATAAGTGAAGCCTACACCTTC. Amino acids: CASRRFLGISEAYTF.

This clonotype was detected only a few times. The chain uses TRBV15 and TRBJ1-5; no definite D call. The CDR3 runs to 15 residues. CDR1 and CDR2 (germline): LNHNV, YYDKDF (reference sequence). V lost 1 base to trimming and J lost 2 bases, with 9 bases between them. The CDR3: CATSRVYQGNQPQHF. CDR3 bases: TGTGCCACCAGCAGAGTGTACCAAGGCAATCAGCCCCAGCATTTT.